This T cell receptor (delta chain) came from a study of Vδ1+ human thymocytes. General study findings and limits: Many TRG clonotypes were shared between donors; TRD repertoires were essentially private. Highly polyclonal TRG and TRD repertoires with Gaussian CDR3 length distributions appeared in thymus. Bulk data may be misread because of unexpected Vdelta2 sequences. Thymic delta-chain repertoires held roughly 20% Vdelta2 sequences and few Vdelta3, despite high sort purity.

Trimming at V came to 1 base and at J to 0 bases, leaving 14 bases not matched to a gene. This CDR3 spans 20 amino acids. Germline V gene data show CDR1 as TSWWSYY and CDR2 as QGS. This clone has only a few counts. As yet, its antigen is unknown. This specimen includes other DNA sequences encoding the same CDR3. RNA was extracted from the cells and then reverse transcribed. Multiplex PCR used pooled V-gene forward primers and a constant-region reverse primer to amplify CDR3s. TCRdb reanalyzed the multiplex PCR reads using CATT. The data contain tens of thousands of delta-chain clones, less than 15% of them singletons. The sorted cells were CD3+ Vdelta1+ Vdelta2- thymocytes from alphabeta-depleted thymus.

This chain joins TRDV1 and TRDJ1, with 10 bases that match TRDD3. This sequence was found in a girl younger than two who had congenital heart surgery. Sequencing used Vdelta1+ gamma-delta thymocytes from the thymus. Stated subset: FACS-sorted CD3+ TCRalphabeta- TCRVdelta1+ TCRVdelta2- thymocytes. The CDR3 reads CALGEQFLPTGGFHTDKLIF. The CDR3 nucleotides read TGTGCTCTTGGGGAACAGTTCCTTCCGACTGGGGGATTCCACACCGATAAACTCATCTTT.